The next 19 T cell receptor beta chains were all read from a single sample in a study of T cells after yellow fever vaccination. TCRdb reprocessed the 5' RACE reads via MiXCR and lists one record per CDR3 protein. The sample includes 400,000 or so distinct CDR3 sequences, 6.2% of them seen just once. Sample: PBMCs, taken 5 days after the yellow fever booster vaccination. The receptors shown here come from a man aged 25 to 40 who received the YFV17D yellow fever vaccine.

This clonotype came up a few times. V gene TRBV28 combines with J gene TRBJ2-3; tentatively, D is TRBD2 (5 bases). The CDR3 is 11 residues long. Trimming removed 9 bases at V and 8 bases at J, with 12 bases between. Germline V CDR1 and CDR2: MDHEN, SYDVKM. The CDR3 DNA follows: TGTGCCAGTGGACGGGGTGGTACGCAGTATTTT. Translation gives CASGRGGTQYF.

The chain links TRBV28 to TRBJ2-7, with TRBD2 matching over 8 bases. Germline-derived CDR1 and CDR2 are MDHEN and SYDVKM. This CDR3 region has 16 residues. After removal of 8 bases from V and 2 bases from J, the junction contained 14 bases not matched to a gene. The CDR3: CASATTSGASPYEQYF. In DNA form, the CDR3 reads TGTGCCAGCGCAACTACTAGCGGAGCCTCTCCCTACGAGCAGTACTTC.

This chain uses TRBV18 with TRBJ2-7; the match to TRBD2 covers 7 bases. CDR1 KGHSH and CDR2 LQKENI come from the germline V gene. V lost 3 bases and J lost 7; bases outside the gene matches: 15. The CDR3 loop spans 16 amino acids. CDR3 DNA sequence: TGTGCCAGCTCACCTAGACTAGCCGCCGATGGGGGGGAGCAGTACTTC. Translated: CASSPRLAADGGEQYF.

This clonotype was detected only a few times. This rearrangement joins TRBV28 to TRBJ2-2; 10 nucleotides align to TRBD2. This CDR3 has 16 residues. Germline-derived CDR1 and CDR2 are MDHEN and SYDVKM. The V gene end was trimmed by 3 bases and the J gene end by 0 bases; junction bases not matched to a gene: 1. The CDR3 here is CASSLGLASNTGELFF. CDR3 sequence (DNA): TGTGCCAGCAGTTTGGGACTAGCGTCGAACACCGGGGAGCTGTTTTTT.

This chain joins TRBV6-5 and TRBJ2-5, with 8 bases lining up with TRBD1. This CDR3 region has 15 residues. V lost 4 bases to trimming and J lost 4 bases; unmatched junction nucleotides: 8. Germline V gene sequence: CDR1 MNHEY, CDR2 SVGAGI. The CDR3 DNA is TGTGCCAGCAGTTTCGACAGGGGAGGAGGAGAGACCCAGTACTTC. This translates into CASSFDRGGGETQYF.

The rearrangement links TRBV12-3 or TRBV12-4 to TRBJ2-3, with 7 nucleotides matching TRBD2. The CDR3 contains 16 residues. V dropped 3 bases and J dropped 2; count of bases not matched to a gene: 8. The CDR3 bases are TGTGCCAGCAGTTTGGCCGGGAGGAAGGACACAGATACGCAGTATTTT. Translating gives CASSLAGRKDTDTQYF.

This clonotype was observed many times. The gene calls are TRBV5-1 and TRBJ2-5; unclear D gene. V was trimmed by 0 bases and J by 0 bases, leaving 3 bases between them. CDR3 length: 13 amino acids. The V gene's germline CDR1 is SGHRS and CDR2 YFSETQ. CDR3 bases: TGCGCCAGCAGCTTGGCCAACCAAGAGACCCAGTACTTC. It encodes CASSLANQETQYF.

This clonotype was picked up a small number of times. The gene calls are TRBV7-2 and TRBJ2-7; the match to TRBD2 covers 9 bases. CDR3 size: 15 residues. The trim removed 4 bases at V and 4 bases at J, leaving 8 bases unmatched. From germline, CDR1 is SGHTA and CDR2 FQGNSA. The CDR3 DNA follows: TGTGCCAGCAGCTCTACCAGCAGCGGGAGGTACGAGCAGTACTTC. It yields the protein CASSSTSSGRYEQYF. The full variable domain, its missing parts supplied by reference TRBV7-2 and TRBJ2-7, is GAGVSQSPSNKVTEKGKDVELRCDPISGHTALYWYRQSLGQGLEFLIYFQGNSAPDKSGLPSDRFSAERTGGSVSTLTIQRTQQEDSAVYLCASSSTSSGRYEQYFGPGTRLTVT.

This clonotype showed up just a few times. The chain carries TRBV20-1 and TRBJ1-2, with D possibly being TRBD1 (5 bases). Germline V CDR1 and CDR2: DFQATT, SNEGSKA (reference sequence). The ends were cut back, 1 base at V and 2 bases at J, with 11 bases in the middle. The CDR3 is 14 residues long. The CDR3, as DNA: TGCAGTGCTAGAGCCTCGGACAAAAACTATGGCTACACCTTC. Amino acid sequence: CSARASDKNYGYTF.

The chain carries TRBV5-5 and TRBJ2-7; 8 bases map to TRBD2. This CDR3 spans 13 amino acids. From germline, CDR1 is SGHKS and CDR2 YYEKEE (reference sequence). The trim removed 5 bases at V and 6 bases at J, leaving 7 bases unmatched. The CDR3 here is CASSPGLASEQYF. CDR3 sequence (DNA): TGTGCCAGCAGTCCTGGACTAGCAAGCGAGCAGTACTTC.

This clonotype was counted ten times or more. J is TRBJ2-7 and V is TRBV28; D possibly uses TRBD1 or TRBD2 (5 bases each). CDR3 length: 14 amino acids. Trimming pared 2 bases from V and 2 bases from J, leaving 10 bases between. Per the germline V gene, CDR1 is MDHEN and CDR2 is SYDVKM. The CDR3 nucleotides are TGTGCCAGCAGTTTAGGGGACGTAGCCTACGAGCAGTACTTC. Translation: CASSLGDVAYEQYF.

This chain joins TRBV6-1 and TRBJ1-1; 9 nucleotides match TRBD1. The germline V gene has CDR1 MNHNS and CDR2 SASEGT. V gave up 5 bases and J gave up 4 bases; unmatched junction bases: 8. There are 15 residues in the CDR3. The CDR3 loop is CASSSGQGTGTEAFF. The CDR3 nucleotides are TGTGCCAGCAGTAGTGGACAGGGGACGGGCACTGAAGCTTTCTTT.

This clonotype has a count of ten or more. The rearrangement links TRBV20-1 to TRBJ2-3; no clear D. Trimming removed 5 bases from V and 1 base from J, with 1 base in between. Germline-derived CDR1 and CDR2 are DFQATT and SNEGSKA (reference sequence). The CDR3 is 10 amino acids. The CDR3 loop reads CSARTDTQYF. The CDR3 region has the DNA TGCAGTGCTCGCACAGATACGCAGTATTTT.

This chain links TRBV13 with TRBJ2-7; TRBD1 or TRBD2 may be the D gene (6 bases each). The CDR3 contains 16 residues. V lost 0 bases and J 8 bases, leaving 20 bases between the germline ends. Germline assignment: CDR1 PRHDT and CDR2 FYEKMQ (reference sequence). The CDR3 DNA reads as TGTGCCAGCAGCTTAGGCGGGGGCAGGGTCCCGGACAAGCAGTACTTC. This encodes CASSLGGGRVPDKQYF.

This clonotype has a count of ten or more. In DNA, the CDR3 is TGTGCCAGCAGCCGGGACAGGGGGACCGGGGAGCTGTTTTTT. This codes for CASSRDRGTGELFF. This chain uses TRBV5-6 with TRBJ2-2, with TRBD1 identical over 11 bases. This CDR3 is 14 amino acids long. The junction had 1 base not matched to a gene; V was cut back by 4 bases and J by 5 bases. Per the germline V gene, CDR1 is SGHDT and CDR2 is YYEEEE.

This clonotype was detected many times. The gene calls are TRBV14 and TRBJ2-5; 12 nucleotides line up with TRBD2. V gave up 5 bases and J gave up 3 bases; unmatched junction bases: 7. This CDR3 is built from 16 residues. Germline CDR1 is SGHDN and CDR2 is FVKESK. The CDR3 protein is CASSATSGSRKETQYF. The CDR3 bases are TGTGCCAGCAGCGCGACTAGCGGGAGTCGGAAAGAGACCCAGTACTTC.

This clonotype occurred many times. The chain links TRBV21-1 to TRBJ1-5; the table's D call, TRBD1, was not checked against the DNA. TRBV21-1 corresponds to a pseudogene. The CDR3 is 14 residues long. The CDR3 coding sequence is TGTGCCAGCATGCCGGGCAGGGGCAATCAGCCCCAGCATTTT. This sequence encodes CASMPGRGNQPQHF.

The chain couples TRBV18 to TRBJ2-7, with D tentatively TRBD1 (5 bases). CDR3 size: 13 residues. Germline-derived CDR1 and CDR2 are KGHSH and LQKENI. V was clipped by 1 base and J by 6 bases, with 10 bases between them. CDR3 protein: CASSPRGRGEQYF. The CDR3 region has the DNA TGTGCCAGCTCACCACGGGGTAGGGGCGAGCAGTACTTC.

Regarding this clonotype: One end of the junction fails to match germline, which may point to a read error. CDR3 loop: CASSLAGGNTGELVF. The CDR3 DNA is TGTGCCAGCAGTTTAGCGGGAGGTAACACCGGGGAGCTGGTTTTT. This chain links TRBV12-3 or TRBV12-4 with TRBJ2-2, with D possibly matching TRBD2 (6 bases). This CDR3 is built from 15 residues.